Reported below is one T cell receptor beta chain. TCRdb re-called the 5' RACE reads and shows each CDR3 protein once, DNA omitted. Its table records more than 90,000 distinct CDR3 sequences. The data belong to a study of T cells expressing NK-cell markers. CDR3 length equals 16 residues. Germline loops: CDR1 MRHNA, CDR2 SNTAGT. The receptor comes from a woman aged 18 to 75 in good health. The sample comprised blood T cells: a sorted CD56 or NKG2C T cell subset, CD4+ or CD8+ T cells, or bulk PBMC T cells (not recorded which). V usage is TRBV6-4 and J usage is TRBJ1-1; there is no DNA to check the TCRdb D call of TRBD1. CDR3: CASSPGGREGVTEAFF.